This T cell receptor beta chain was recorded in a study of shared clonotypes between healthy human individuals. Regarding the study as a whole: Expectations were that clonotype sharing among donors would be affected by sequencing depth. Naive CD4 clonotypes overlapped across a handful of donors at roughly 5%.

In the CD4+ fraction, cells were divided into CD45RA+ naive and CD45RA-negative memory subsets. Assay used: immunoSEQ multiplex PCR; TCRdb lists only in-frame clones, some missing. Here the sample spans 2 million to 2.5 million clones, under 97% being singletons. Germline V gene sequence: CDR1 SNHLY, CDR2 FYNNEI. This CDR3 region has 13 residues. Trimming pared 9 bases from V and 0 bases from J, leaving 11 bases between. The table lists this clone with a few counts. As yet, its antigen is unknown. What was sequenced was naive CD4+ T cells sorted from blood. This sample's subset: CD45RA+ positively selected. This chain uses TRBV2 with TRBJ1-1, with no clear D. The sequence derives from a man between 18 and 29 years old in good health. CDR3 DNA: TGTGCCAGTCACGTGTTAATGAACACTGAAGCTTTCTTT. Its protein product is CASHVLMNTEAFF.